These 24 T cell receptor beta chains were all obtained from the same sample, sequenced in a study of control samples from healthy donors and cancer patients. Sequencing used immunoSEQ multiplex PCR; TCRdb keeps in-frame clones, though not all of them. The sample shows around 7,400 clones, roughly 85% of them seen only once. Specimen: PBMCs. These receptors originate from a man between 65 and 85 years old with lung cancer.

V and J are TRBV24-1 and TRBJ1-1; D is unresolved. CDR1 and CDR2 from the germline V gene are KGHDR and SFDVKD. V lost 5 bases and J 4 bases, leaving 10 bases between the germline ends. This CDR3 is built from 13 residues. The CDR3 spells CATSGDSGTEAFF. The CDR3 DNA sequence: TGTGCCACCAGTGGAGATTCGGGCACTGAAGCTTTCTTT.

The chain carries TRBV29-1 and TRBJ2-1; no definite D call. Trimming removed 6 bases from V and 6 bases from J, with 12 bases in between. The CDR3 spans 12 residues. Germline V lookup: CDR1 SQVTM, CDR2 ANQGSEA. As DNA, the CDR3 is TGCAGCGTGCCTCTCGGCGGCAATGAGCAGTTCTTC. This sequence encodes CSVPLGGNEQFF.

The chain is built from TRBV7-6 and TRBJ2-2; the D gene is possibly TRBD2 (6 bases). Germline V gene data show CDR1 as SGHVS and CDR2 as FNYEAQ. This CDR3 has 17 amino acids. V was cut by 4 bases and J by 5 bases, with 20 bases left in between. The CDR3 nucleotides read TGTGCCAGCAGCTCTGAGGCACTAGCTGCGCTAACCGGGGAGCTGTTTTTT. This gives the protein CASSSEALAALTGELFF.

In its sample, this clone was seen a few times. The chain joins TRBV3-1 (or the pseudogene TRBV3-2) to TRBJ1-6; 9 positions agree with TRBD1. This CDR3 has 16 residues. Per germline, CDR1 LGHDT and CDR2 YNNKEL (reference sequence). The V segment lost 0 bases and the J segment 9 bases; nucleotides outside the gene matches: 6. The CDR3 sequence: CASSQDHPDRGSPLHF. The CDR3 nucleotides read TGTGCCAGCAGCCAAGATCACCCGGACAGGGGTTCACCCCTCCACTTT.

V gene TRBV21-1 combines with J gene TRBJ2-7. TRBV21-1 is given as a pseudogene. The CDR3 contains 12 residues. The CDR3 nucleotides are TGTGCCAGCAGCAAGGGTTACTCCGAGCAGTACTTC. It codes for CASSKGYSEQYF.

The chain employs TRBV30 and TRBJ2-6, with 8 bases identical to TRBD2. V dropped 5 bases and J dropped 2; count of bases not matched to a gene: 8. Germline values: CDR1 GTSNPN, CDR2 SVGIG (reference sequence). The CDR3 is 16 amino acids. CDR3: CAWGPIGGAGANVLTF. The CDR3 DNA is TGTGCCTGGGGTCCTATCGGGGGGGCTGGGGCCAACGTCCTGACTTTC.

The chain employs TRBV28 and TRBJ1-1, with a tentative D call TRBD1 (6 bases). Germline CDR1 is MDHEN and CDR2 is SYDVKM. Trimming removed 5 bases at V and 7 bases at J, with 11 bases between. There are 12 residues in the CDR3. This CDR3 is CASSARGYEAFF. The DNA of the CDR3 is TGTGCCAGCAGTGCCAGGGGATATGAAGCTTTCTTT.

The J gene is TRBJ2-7, the V gene TRBV28; 16 bases are a match to TRBD2. In germline, CDR1 is MDHEN, CDR2 SYDVKM. V trimming: 5 bases; J trimming: 6 bases; junction bases outside the gene matches: 10. The CDR3 covers 17 residues. CDR3 DNA sequence: TGTGCCAGCAGTCGACCGGGACTAGCGGGAGGGCCGCGCGAGCAGTACTTC. Its translation: CASSRPGLAGGPREQYF. The full variable domain, completed using reference TRBV28 and TRBJ2-7, is DVKVTQSSRYLVKRTGEKVFLECVQDMDHENMFWYRQDPGLGLRLIYFSYDVKMKEKGDIPEGYSVSREKKERFSLILESASTNQTSMYLCASSRPGLAGGPREQYFGPGTRLTVT.

This clone has a single count. This sequence joins TRBV5-1 and TRBJ2-5, with TRBD2 matching over 8 bases. After removal of 0 bases from V and 4 bases from J, the junction contained 5 bases not matched to a gene. This CDR3 has 15 amino acids. Germline V gives CDR1 SGHRS, CDR2 YFSETQ. CDR3 amino acids: CASSLAGGPSETQYF. The CDR3 DNA reads TGCGCCAGCAGCTTGGCGGGAGGGCCCTCAGAGACCCAGTACTTC.

The chain uses TRBV2 and TRBJ2-3; D gene uncertain. CDR3 length equals 15 residues. Trimming cost V 6 bases and J 5 bases, with 18 bases left between them. Germline lookup yields CDR1 SNHLY and CDR2 FYNNEI. CDR3 coding DNA: TGTGCCAGCAGCCTGTTCCCAGCAGGCATAGATACGCAGTATTTT. As protein: CASSLFPAGIDTQYF. Based on the CDR3 plus reference TRBV2 and TRBJ2-3, the full variable domain is EPEVTQTPSHQVTQMGQEVILRCVPISNHLYFYWYRQILGQKVEFLVSFYNNEISEKSEIFDDQFSVERPDGSNFTLKIRSTKLEDSAMYFCASSLFPAGIDTQYFGPGTRLTVL.

J is TRBJ1-4 and V is TRBV28; D gene ambiguous. Looked up from germline, CDR1 is MDHEN and CDR2 is SYDVKM. Trimming cost V 7 bases and J 5 bases, with 14 bases left between them. This CDR3 is 14 amino acids long. The CDR3 DNA reads TGTGCCAGCACGAAGTGGCAGACAAATGAAAAACTGTTTTTT. Its protein product is CASTKWQTNEKLFF.

J is TRBJ2-5 and V is TRBV28; D tentatively reads TRBD1 or TRBD2 (7 bases each). The germline V gene encodes CDR1 MDHEN and CDR2 SYDVKM. The CDR3 loop spans 14 amino acids. V was cut by 7 bases and J by 5 bases, with 17 bases left in between. For the CDR3, the DNA is TGTGCCAGCATCAGGCAGGGGGGAGGGGAGACCCAGTACTTC. Its translation is CASIRQGGGETQYF. The full variable domain, its missing parts supplied by reference TRBV28 and TRBJ2-5, is DVKVTQSSRYLVKRTGEKVFLECVQDMDHENMFWYRQDPGLGLRLIYFSYDVKMKEKGDIPEGYSVSREKKERFSLILESASTNQTSMYLCASIRQGGGETQYFGPGTRLLVL.

V usage is TRBV5-1 and J usage is TRBJ2-7; 10 bases are shared with TRBD1. This CDR3 contains 15 residues. Per germline, CDR1 SGHRS and CDR2 YFSETQ. With V trimmed by 1 base and J by 5 bases, 6 bases remained unmatched. The CDR3 sequence: CASSLPGQGIHEQYF. The CDR3 nucleotides are TGCGCCAGCAGCTTGCCGGGACAGGGGATCCACGAGCAGTACTTC. The variable domain in full, completed from reference TRBV5-1 and TRBJ2-7, reads KAGVTQTPRYLIKTRGQQVTLSCSPISGHRSVSWYQQTPGQGLQFLFEYFSETQRNKGNFPGRFSGRQFSNSRSEMNVSTLELGDSALYLCASSLPGQGIHEQYFGPGTRLTVT.

V usage is TRBV4-3 and J usage is TRBJ2-3, with D uncertain. Deletions cut 0 bases from V and 0 bases from J, with 4 bases between. The CDR3 is 14 amino acids. Germline CDR1 is LGHNA and CDR2 is YSLEER. The CDR3 spells CASSQEPSTDTQYF. Here the CDR3 DNA reads TGCGCCAGCAGCCAAGAACCCAGCACAGATACGCAGTATTTT.

V usage is TRBV7-9 and J usage is TRBJ1-2; D may be TRBD1 (5 bases). V lost 6 bases and J 6 bases, leaving 14 bases between the germline ends. The CDR3 consists of 13 residues. Germline loops: CDR1 SEHNR, CDR2 FQNEAQ (reference sequence). CDR3 amino acids: CASRLAREDGYTF. For the CDR3, the DNA is TGTGCCAGCAGACTCGCCAGGGAAGATGGCTACACCTTC.

CDR3 nucleotide sequence: TGCGCCAGCAGTGAACTCAGGGGACAGTCCTACGAGCAGTACTTC. Translation: CASSELRGQSYEQYF. The chain recombines TRBV10-2 with TRBJ2-7, with 7 nucleotides matching TRBD1. This CDR3 region has 15 residues. Germline-derived CDR1 and CDR2 are WSHSY and SAAADI. The junction had 6 bases not matched to a gene; V was cut back by 3 bases and J by 1 base.

The V and J genes are TRBV30 and TRBJ2-1; D possibly corresponds to TRBD1 (6 bases). The length of the CDR3 is 13 residues. The germline CDR1 and CDR2 sequences are GTSNPN and SVGIG (reference sequence). Between the trimmed V and J ends, which lost 0 bases and 4 bases, there was a span of 7 bases. CDR3 in amino acids: CAWSVQGYNEQFF. The CDR3 DNA follows: TGTGCCTGGAGTGTACAGGGTTACAATGAGCAGTTCTTC.

The chain couples TRBV18 to TRBJ1-2, with D uncertain. Germline V gives CDR1 KGHSH, CDR2 LQKENI. This CDR3 comprises 19 residues. Deletions cut 0 bases from V and 4 bases from J, with 24 bases between. This chain's CDR3 is CASSPPGFSSRSGSYGYTF. The DNA of the CDR3 is TGTGCCAGCTCACCACCCGGTTTTAGTTCGAGGAGCGGTAGCTATGGCTACACCTTC.

The chain couples TRBV9 to TRBJ2-7; tentative D call: TRBD1 (6 bases). The CDR3 has 15 amino acids. CDR1 SGDLS and CDR2 YYNGEE come from the germline V gene. V was clipped by 0 bases and J by 3 bases, with 13 bases between them. The DNA of the CDR3 is TGTGCCAGCAGCGTAGGACAGGAAAGTTACTACGAGCAGTACTTC. Its protein product is CASSVGQESYYEQYF. Drawing the rest from reference TRBV9 and TRBJ2-7, the complete variable domain is DSGVTQTPKHLITATGQRVTLRCSPRSGDLSVYWYQQSLDQGLQFLIQYYNGEERAKGNILERFSAQQFPDLHSELNLSSLELGDSALYFCASSVGQESYYEQYFGPGTRLTVT.

The gene calls are TRBV21-1 and TRBJ2-1; the D call in the table, TRBD1, was not verified against the DNA. TRBV21-1 is deemed a pseudogene. The CDR3 is 11 residues long. The CDR3 loop is CASSNSDEQFF. The CDR3 region has the DNA TGTGCCAGCAGCAACAGTGATGAGCAGTTCTTC.

The V call is TRBV5-6, the J call TRBJ2-1; 9 positions agree with TRBD1. The CDR3 has 17 amino acids. Germline assignment: CDR1 SGHDT and CDR2 YYEEEE. V was pared by 0 bases and J by 8 bases, with 12 bases of the junction left unmatched. CDR3: CASSLEVFGTGIDEQFF. CDR3 sequence (DNA): TGTGCCAGCAGCTTGGAGGTGTTCGGGACAGGGATAGATGAGCAGTTCTTC.

Turning to this clone: At one end the junction does not follow the germline gene, possibly because of a read error. Other DNA variants within this sample encode the same CDR3. This sequence joins TRBV30 and TRBJ2-6, with D perhaps matching TRBD1 or TRBD2 (6 bases each). CDR3 size: 16 residues. The germline V gene encodes CDR1 GTSNPN and CDR2 SVGIG (reference sequence). Here the CDR3 DNA reads TGTGCCTGGAGTGTAGAAGGGGGGCTTGGGGCCAACGTCCTAACTTTC. Protein product: CAWSVEGGLGANVLTF.

In this sample, this clone turned up a few times. The J gene is TRBJ2-5, the V gene TRBV6-2 or TRBV6-3; D ambiguous. This CDR3 has 13 amino acids. Germline lookup yields CDR1 MNHEY and CDR2 SVGEGT. Trimming took off 5 bases at V and 7 bases at J, with 14 bases between the two ends. This chain's CDR3 is CASSPNSLGTQYF. CDR3 in DNA: TGTGCCAGCAGTCCCAACTCCTTAGGGACCCAGTACTTC.

The chain is built from TRBV7-2 and TRBJ1-6; 9 positions agree with TRBD1. The CDR3 totals 15 residues. Germline CDR1 reads SGHTA; CDR2 reads FQGNSA. With 5 bases clipped from V and 8 bases from J, the junction kept 7 bases outside the gene matches. In DNA, the CDR3 is TGTGCCAGCAGCGTACAGGGGGCGCACCATTCACCCCTCCACTTT. It encodes CASSVQGAHHSPLHF. The variable domain in full, with the rest retrieved from reference TRBV7-2 and TRBJ1-6, is GAGVSQSPSNKVTEKGKDVELRCDPISGHTALYWYRQSLGQGLEFLIYFQGNSAPDKSGLPSDRFSAERTGGSVSTLTIQRTQQEDSAVYLCASSVQGAHHSPLHFGNGTRLTVT.